The present entry profiles one T cell receptor (beta chain) with its context. Its antigen is undetermined. This entry belongs to a study of cytomegalovirus exposure and HLA in healthy donors. In the PCR, 60 Vbeta and 13 Jbeta primers were used. TCRdb's copy holds only in-frame clones and misses some; the assay was immunoSEQ multiplex PCR. The repertoire holds around 210,000 clones, around 80% seen once, with about 0.5% in the top ten. From germline, CDR1 is SGHVS and CDR2 FQNEAQ. The CDR3 length is 15 residues. V gave up 2 bases and J gave up 6 bases; unmatched junction bases: 6. Findings of the study overall: Diagnosis of cytomegalovirus status made by the classifier reportedly showed high specificity and sensitivity. V- and J-gene trimming of TCR beta was linked (in a later analysis) to a missense DCLRE1C variant. Prior analysis indicated that the majority of TCR beta V segments exhibited productivity approximately 90% or approximately 30% of the time. Later, an analysis showed that TCR beta chains associated with HLA were more clonally expanded than others that were equally common.

Source material: PBMCs. This TCR came from a boy younger than 18 in good health and CMV-seronegative. The chain carries TRBV7-8 and TRBJ2-4; TRBD2 agrees at 8 bases. The CDR3 DNA reads as TGTGCCAGCAGCTTACGGGGGGGGCTGGCAAACATTCAGTACTTC. Residues: CASSLRGGLANIQYF.